Listed here are 10 T cell receptor beta chains from one sample, sequenced in a study of blood T cell repertoires in COVID-19. Sequenced by immunoSEQ multiplex PCR; TCRdb stores in-frame clones only, minus some. The profile shows more than 85,000 clones, around 90% of them singletons. The sample comprised peripheral blood. These receptor sequences come from a man in his late teens or twenties with acute or convalescent COVID-19.

The genes are TRBV9 and TRBJ1-4; D not resolved. Germline values: CDR1 SGDLS, CDR2 YYNGEE. The CDR3 contains 13 residues. Trimming took off 3 bases at V and 8 bases at J, with 11 bases between the two ends. CDR3 bases: TGTGCCAGCAGCGGACTTTATGGCGAAAAACTGTTTTTT. Amino acids: CASSGLYGEKLFF. Together with reference TRBV9 and TRBJ1-4, the CDR3 gives the full variable domain: DSGVTQTPKHLITATGQRVTLRCSPRSGDLSVYWYQQSLDQGLQFLIQYYNGEERAKGNILERFSAQQFPDLHSELNLSSLELGDSALYFCASSGLYGEKLFFGSGTQLSVL.

The gene calls are TRBV9 and TRBJ2-2; TRBD1 might be the D (5 bases). CDR1 and CDR2 from the germline V gene are SGDLS and YYNGEE. This CDR3 region has 15 residues. Trimming removed 3 bases at V and 0 bases at J, with 9 bases between. The CDR3 spells CASSDRYANTGELFF. The CDR3 DNA reads TGTGCCAGCAGCGACAGGTACGCGAACACCGGGGAGCTGTTTTTT.

In its sample, this clone was seen a few times. This chain connects TRBV19 to TRBJ1-1; D perhaps matches TRBD1 (5 bases). The CDR3 is made up of 13 amino acids. V was trimmed by 2 bases and J by 7 bases, leaving 11 bases between them. Germline CDR1 reads LNHDA; CDR2 reads SQIVND (reference sequence). The chain's CDR3 is CASSILGGGEAFF. Here the CDR3 DNA reads TGTGCCAGTAGTATATTGGGGGGGGGTGAAGCTTTCTTT.

V is TRBV28 and J is TRBJ1-1, with 8 bases fitting TRBD1. With V trimmed by 6 bases and J by 1 base, 1 base remained unmatched. This CDR3 region has 13 residues. Germline lookup yields CDR1 MDHEN and CDR2 SYDVKM. The CDR3 sequence is CASRGTGNTEAFF. CDR3 in DNA: TGTGCCAGCAGGGGGACAGGGAACACTGAAGCTTTCTTT.

The V and J genes are TRBV19 and TRBJ1-2; D remains unclear. CDR1 is LNHDA, CDR2 SQIVND, per germline (reference sequence). The CDR3 is 15 amino acids. Trimming stripped 7 bases from V and 2 bases from J, with 17 bases between. The CDR3 DNA is TGTGCCAGTACCCCCTACGAGGGCCCAAACTATGGCTACACCTTC. The encoded protein is CASTPYEGPNYGYTF.

The V call is TRBV6-1, the J call TRBJ2-1, with 8 bases identical to TRBD1. Germline V gene data show CDR1 as MNHNS and CDR2 as SASEGT. The J segment lost 5 bases and the V segment lost 4 bases, leaving 10 bases of the junction unmatched. The CDR3 extends over 16 amino acids. CDR3 sequence (DNA): TGTGCCAGCAGTGCGACAGGGGTTAGCGGAGACAATGAGCAGTTCTTC. Protein sequence: CASSATGVSGDNEQFF.

The gene calls are TRBV16 and TRBJ2-7; D is unresolved. The V gene's germline CDR1 is KGHSY and CDR2 FQNENV. The CDR3 runs to 15 residues. Trimming left V 0 bases short and J 0 bases short, with 9 bases between. The DNA of the CDR3 is TGTGCCAGCAGCCAATCGGCCATATACTCCTACGAGCAGTACTTC. This encodes CASSQSAIYSYEQYF.

V usage is TRBV5-1 and J usage is TRBJ2-3; 12 bases agree with TRBD2. Germline-derived CDR1 and CDR2 are SGHRS and YFSETQ. This CDR3 contains 19 residues. Trimming cost V 2 bases and J 3 bases; bases outside gene matches: 13. CDR3 residues: CASSFGHGLAGGETDTQYF. The CDR3 DNA reads TGCGCCAGCAGCTTCGGTCACGGGCTAGCGGGAGGGGAAACAGATACGCAGTATTTT.

The chain is built from TRBV6-5 and TRBJ1-2; TRBD1 matches at 8 bases. The CDR3 is 15 amino acids. The V gene's germline CDR1 is MNHEY and CDR2 SVGAGI. V dropped 7 bases and J dropped 8; count of bases not matched to a gene: 15. CDR3 in DNA: TGTGCCAGCACCACAGGGGGACACCCGGCTCGGGGCTACACCTTC. Its protein product is CASTTGGHPARGYTF.

This clone was seen once. The chain carries TRBV6-1 and TRBJ2-7; TRBD1 agrees at 7 bases. Germline V gene data show CDR1 as MNHNS and CDR2 as SASEGT. This CDR3 is 13 amino acids long. J gave up 3 bases and V 6 bases, and 5 bases lay outside the gene matches. The CDR3 nucleotides are TGTGCCAGCAGCCGGGGACAGTTCTACGAGCAGTACTTC. This sequence encodes CASSRGQFYEQYF.